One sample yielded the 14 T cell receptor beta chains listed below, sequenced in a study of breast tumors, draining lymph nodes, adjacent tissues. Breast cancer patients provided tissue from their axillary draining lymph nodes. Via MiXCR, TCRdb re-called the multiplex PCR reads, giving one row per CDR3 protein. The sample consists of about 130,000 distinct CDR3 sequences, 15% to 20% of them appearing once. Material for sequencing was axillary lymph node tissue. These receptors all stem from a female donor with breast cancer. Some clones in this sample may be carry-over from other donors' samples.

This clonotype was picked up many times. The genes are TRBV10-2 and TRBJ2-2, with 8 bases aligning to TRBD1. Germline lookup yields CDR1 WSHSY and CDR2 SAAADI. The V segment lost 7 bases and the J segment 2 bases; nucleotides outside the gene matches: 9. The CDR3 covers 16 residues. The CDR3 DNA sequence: TGCGCCAGCATTGGGACAGGCTATATTAACACCGGGGAGCTGTTTTTT. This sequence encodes CASIGTGYINTGELFF.

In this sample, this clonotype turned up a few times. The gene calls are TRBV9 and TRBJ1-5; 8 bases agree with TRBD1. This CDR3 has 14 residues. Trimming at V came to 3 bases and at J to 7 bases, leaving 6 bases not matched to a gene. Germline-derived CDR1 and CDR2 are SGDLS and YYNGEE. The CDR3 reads CASSAQGGGQPQHF. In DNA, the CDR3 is TGTGCCAGCAGCGCACAGGGGGGAGGGCAGCCCCAGCATTTT.

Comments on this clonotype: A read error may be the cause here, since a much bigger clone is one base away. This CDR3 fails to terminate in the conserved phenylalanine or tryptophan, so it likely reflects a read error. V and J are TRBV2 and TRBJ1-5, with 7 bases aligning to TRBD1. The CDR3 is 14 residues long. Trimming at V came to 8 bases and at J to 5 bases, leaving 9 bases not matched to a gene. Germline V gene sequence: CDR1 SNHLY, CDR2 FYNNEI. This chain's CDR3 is CASQVQGTDQPQHL. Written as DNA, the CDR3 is TGTGCCAGCCAAGTACAGGGGACAGATCAGCCCCAGCATCTT.

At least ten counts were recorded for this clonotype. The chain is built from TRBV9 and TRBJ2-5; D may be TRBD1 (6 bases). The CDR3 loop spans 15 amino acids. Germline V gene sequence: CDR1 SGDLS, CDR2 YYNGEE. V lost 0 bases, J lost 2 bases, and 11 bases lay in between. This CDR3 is CASSVGGQQQETQYF. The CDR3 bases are TGTGCCAGCAGCGTAGGTGGACAGCAACAAGAGACCCAGTACTTC.

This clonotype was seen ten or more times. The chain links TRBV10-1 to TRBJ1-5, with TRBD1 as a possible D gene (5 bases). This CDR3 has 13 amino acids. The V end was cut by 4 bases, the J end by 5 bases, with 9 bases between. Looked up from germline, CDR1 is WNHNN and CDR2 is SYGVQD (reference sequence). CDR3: CASSGGSDQPQHF. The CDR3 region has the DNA TGCGCCAGCAGTGGGGGCAGTGATCAGCCCCAGCATTTT.

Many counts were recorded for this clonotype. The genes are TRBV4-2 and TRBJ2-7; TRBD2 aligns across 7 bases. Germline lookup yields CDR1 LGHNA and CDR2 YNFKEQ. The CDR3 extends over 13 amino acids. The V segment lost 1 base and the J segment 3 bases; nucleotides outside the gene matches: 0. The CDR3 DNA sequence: TGTGCCAGCAGCCAAGGCGGGAGCTACGAGCAGTACTTC. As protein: CASSQGGSYEQYF.

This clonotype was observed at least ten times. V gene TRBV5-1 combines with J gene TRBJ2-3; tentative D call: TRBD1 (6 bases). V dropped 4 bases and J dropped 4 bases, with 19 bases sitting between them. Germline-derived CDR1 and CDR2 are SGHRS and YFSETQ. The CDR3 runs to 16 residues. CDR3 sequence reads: CASSGLDSLGSDTQYF. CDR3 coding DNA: TGCGCCAGCAGCGGCCTGGACAGTTTGGGTTCAGATACGCAGTATTTT.

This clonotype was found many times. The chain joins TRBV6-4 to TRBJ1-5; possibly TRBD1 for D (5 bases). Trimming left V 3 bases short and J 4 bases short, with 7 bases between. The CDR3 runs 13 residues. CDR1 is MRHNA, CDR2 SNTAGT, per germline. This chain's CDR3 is CASSDDSNQPQHF. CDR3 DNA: TGTGCCAGCAGTGATGACAGTAATCAGCCCCAGCATTTT.

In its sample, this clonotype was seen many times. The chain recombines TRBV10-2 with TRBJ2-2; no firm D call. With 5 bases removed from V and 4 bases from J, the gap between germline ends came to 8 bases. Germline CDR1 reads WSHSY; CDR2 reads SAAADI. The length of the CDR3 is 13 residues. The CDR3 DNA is TGCGCCAGCAGTAAGGAGCGCACCGGGGAGCTGTTTTTT. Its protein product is CASSKERTGELFF.

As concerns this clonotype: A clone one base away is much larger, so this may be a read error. Here the CDR3 reads CASSQGGGETQYF. The CDR3 DNA reads as TGTGCCAGCAGCCAGGGGGGAGGGGAGACCCAGTACTTC. The chain couples TRBV14 to TRBJ2-5, with 7 bases aligning to TRBD2. The length of the CDR3 is 13 residues. Per the germline V gene, CDR1 is SGHDN and CDR2 is FVKESK. The trim removed 3 bases at V and 5 bases at J, leaving 3 bases unmatched.

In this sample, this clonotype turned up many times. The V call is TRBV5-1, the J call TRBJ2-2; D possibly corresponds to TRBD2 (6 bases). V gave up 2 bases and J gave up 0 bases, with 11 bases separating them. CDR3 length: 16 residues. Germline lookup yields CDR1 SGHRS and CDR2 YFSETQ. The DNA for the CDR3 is TGCGCCAGCAGCTTAAAGCGGGTCGCGAACACCGGGGAGCTGTTTTTT. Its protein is CASSLKRVANTGELFF.

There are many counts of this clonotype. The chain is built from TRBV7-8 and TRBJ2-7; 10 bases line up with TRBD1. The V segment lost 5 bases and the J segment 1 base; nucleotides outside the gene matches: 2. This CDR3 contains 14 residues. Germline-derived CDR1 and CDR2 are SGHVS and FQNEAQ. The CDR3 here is CASSQGQGSYEQYF. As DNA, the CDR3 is TGTGCCAGCAGCCAGGGACAGGGGTCCTACGAGCAGTACTTC. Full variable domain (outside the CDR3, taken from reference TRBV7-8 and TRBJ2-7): GAGVSQSPRYKVAKRGQDVALRCDPISGHVSLFWYQQALGQGPEFLTYFQNEAQLDKSGLPSDRFFAERPEGSVSTLKIQRTQQEDSAVYLCASSQGQGSYEQYFGPGTRLTVT.

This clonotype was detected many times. The CDR3: CASSIILGEQYF. The CDR3 nucleotides are TGTGCCAGTAGTATTATCCTGGGAGAGCAGTACTTC. The J gene is TRBJ2-7, the V gene TRBV19; D gene ambiguous. This CDR3 comprises 12 residues. Trimming took off 3 bases at V and 7 bases at J, with 10 bases between the two ends. CDR1 LNHDA and CDR2 SQIVND come from the germline V gene (reference sequence).

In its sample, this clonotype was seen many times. CDR3 sequence (DNA): TGTGCCACCTCTCTAGAGGAAAACATTCAGTACTTC. It specifies CATSLEENIQYF. The J gene is TRBJ2-4, the V gene TRBV2; D is ambiguous. V lost 10 bases and J lost 5, with 12 bases in between. Germline CDR1 reads SNHLY; CDR2 reads FYNNEI. This CDR3 is built from 12 residues.